This T cell receptor (beta chain) was obtained from a study of T cells after yellow fever vaccination. Study-level points and caveats: Most primary-vaccination clones recurred post-booster (approximately 95% CD4, over 70% CD8).

Turning to this clonotype: The antigen is not known.

This CDR3 contains 16 residues. Germline V lookup: CDR1 LNHNV, CDR2 YYDKDF (reference sequence). Trimming removed 3 bases at V and 5 bases at J, with 20 bases between. TCRdb analysed the 5' RACE reads with MiXCR anew, one entry per CDR3 protein. The data hold 250,000 or so distinct CDR3 sequences, with more than 3.5% observed a single time. The chain combines TRBV15 with TRBJ2-7; D may match TRBD1 or TRBD2 (5 bases each). The sample here was PBMCs, taken 15 days after the yellow fever booster vaccination. The clonotype comes from a man aged 18 to 30 who received the YFV17D yellow fever vaccine. The CDR3 nucleotides are TGTGCCACCAGCAGCCGACTCGTGGAGAGGGGCCACGAGCAGTACTTC. Translating gives CATSSRLVERGHEQYF.